One and the same sample provided the 27 T cell receptor beta chains below, sequenced in a study of regulatory T cells in long-lasting Graves disease. Building the TCR beta libraries relied on iRepertoire HTBI primers, and CDR3 regions underwent Arm-PCR. Using its own MiXCR run on the multiplex PCR reads, TCRdb lists one record per CDR3 protein. The sample lists hundreds of thousands of distinct CDR3 sequences, roughly a fifth occurring once. Specified time point: persistent/refractory GD, antithyroid drugs over 5 years with positive TRAb. The authors made the TCR library using RNA they extracted from PBMCs. The sequencing here drew on peripheral blood mononuclear cells (PBMCs), taken when the disease was refractory, from a patient treated with antithyroid drugs. The receptors originated from a female donor with Graves disease.

The chain has TRBV6-6 and TRBJ2-1; D gene ambiguous. This CDR3 comprises 14 residues. Germline V gene data show CDR1 as MNHNY and CDR2 as SVGAGI (reference sequence). V was cut by 0 bases and J by 7 bases, with 10 bases left in between. CDR3 DNA sequence: TGTGCCAGCAGTTACTCGACGGCGACAAATGAGCAGTTCTTC. It encodes CASSYSTATNEQFF.

This clonotype has a count of ten or more. The chain combines TRBV20-1 with TRBJ1-1, with D perhaps matching TRBD1 (5 bases). The germline CDR1 and CDR2 sequences are DFQATT and SNEGSKA (reference sequence). This CDR3 spans 14 amino acids. Trimming cost V 0 bases and J 3 bases, with 11 bases left between them. The CDR3 nucleotides read TGCAGTGCTAGAGATCCAAGGGGAGACACTGAAGCTTTCTTT. Translated: CSARDPRGDTEAFF.

This clonotype was recorded at least ten times. This chain joins TRBV28 and TRBJ1-5; 9 positions match TRBD1. The germline V gene encodes CDR1 MDHEN and CDR2 SYDVKM. The CDR3 loop spans 15 amino acids. V lost 6 bases and J lost 9; bases outside the gene matches: 12. CDR3 loop: CASRLTGGPEWPQHF. As DNA, the CDR3 is TGTGCCAGCAGACTTACAGGGGGCCCCGAGTGGCCCCAGCATTTT. The variable domain in full, completed from reference TRBV28 and TRBJ1-5, reads DVKVTQSSRYLVKRTGEKVFLECVQDMDHENMFWYRQDPGLGLRLIYFSYDVKMKEKGDIPEGYSVSREKKERFSLILESASTNQTSMYLCASRLTGGPEWPQHFGDGTRLSIL.

This clonotype was observed at least ten times. The rearrangement links TRBV7-3 to TRBJ2-5, with 10 bases fitting TRBD2. The CDR3 runs to 15 residues. The V gene's germline CDR1 is SGHTA and CDR2 FQGTGA. V shed 5 bases and J 1 base; nucleotides not matched to a gene: 4. The chain's CDR3 is CASSPLAGVQETQYF. The CDR3 region has the DNA TGTGCCAGCAGCCCCCTAGCGGGAGTCCAAGAGACCCAGTACTTC.

This clonotype was seen repeatedly, ten times or more. This rearrangement joins TRBV6-2 or TRBV6-3 to TRBJ1-5; weak D call: TRBD1 (5 bases). V lost 6 bases and J 2 bases, leaving 11 bases between the germline ends. Germline V gene data show CDR1 as MNHEY and CDR2 as SVGEGT. This CDR3 is built from 14 residues. Written as DNA, the CDR3 is TGTGCCAGCAGCATCGGGGGGGGCAATCAGCCCCAGCATTTT. Its protein product is CASSIGGGNQPQHF.

V usage is TRBV6-1 and J usage is TRBJ1-5; D possibly corresponds to TRBD1 (5 bases). CDR1 MNHNS and CDR2 SASEGT come from the germline V gene. V shed 5 bases and J shed 3 bases, with 14 bases lying between them. The CDR3 contains 15 residues. The CDR3 DNA reads as TGTGCCAGCAGTCAAGTCGGGGGAGTCAATCAGCCCCAGCATTTT. Translation gives CASSQVGGVNQPQHF.

The table lists this clonotype with many counts. The chain recombines TRBV28 with TRBJ1-5; 7 bases agree with TRBD1. The CDR3 covers 17 residues. Germline CDR1 MDHEN, CDR2 SYDVKM. Trimming took 5 bases from V and 5 from J; bases not matched to a gene: 15. The CDR3 DNA sequence: TGTGCCAGCAGTCCCTACCCAGGGGGGTCAAATTATCAGCCCCAGCATTTT. Translated: CASSPYPGGSNYQPQHF.

This clonotype was recorded at least ten times. The chain carries TRBV28 and TRBJ2-7; D is possibly TRBD1 or TRBD2 (5 bases each). This CDR3 region has 12 residues. The ends were cut back, 11 bases at V and 3 bases at J, with 14 bases in the middle. The V gene's germline CDR1 is MDHEN and CDR2 SYDVKM. DNA of the CDR3: TGTGCCGGGGGATCTCGGGGCTACGAGCAGTACTTC. Its translation: CAGGSRGYEQYF.

This clonotype was observed at least ten times. V gene TRBV29-1 combines with J gene TRBJ1-5; the D is unclear. This CDR3 contains 12 residues. The V gene lost 7 bases and the J gene lost 2 bases, with 9 bases spanning the gap. The V gene's germline CDR1 is SQVTM and CDR2 ANQGSEA. The CDR3 sequence: CSAGVGNQPQHF. CDR3 nucleotides: TGCAGCGCCGGGGTGGGCAATCAGCCCCAGCATTTT.

The CDR3 DNA sequence: TGTGCCAGCAGCAGGGGGCCAACGGCTGAGCAGTTCTTC. This encodes CASSRGPTAEQFF. V is TRBV28 and J is TRBJ2-1; 8 nucleotides match TRBD1. The germline V gene encodes CDR1 MDHEN and CDR2 SYDVKM. V lost 6 bases, J lost 9 bases, and 7 bases stayed unmatched. The CDR3 extends over 13 amino acids.

This clonotype was counted at least ten times. The chain couples TRBV12-3 or TRBV12-4 to TRBJ2-7; D call uncertain. The CDR3 is 13 residues long. V was shortened by 5 bases and J by 0 bases, with 8 bases between the two germline ends. CDR3 coding DNA: TGTGCCAGCAGTCCCCCCCACTCCTACGAGCAGTACTTC. It is translated as CASSPPHSYEQYF.

The chain has TRBV25-1 and TRBJ1-1; weak D call: TRBD1 (6 bases). The CDR3 spans 15 residues. Trimming removed 3 bases from V and 8 bases from J, with 19 bases in between. Germline values: CDR1 MGHDK, CDR2 SYGVNS. The CDR3 nucleotides read TGTGCCAGCAGTGATCCGGACAGCACGGAACAAGAAGCTTTCTTT. Amino acids: CASSDPDSTEQEAFF.

In this sample, this clonotype turned up many times. The genes are TRBV20-1 and TRBJ2-7, with D uncertain. Germline lookup yields CDR1 DFQATT and CDR2 SNEGSKA (reference sequence). Trimming pared 0 bases from V and 3 bases from J, leaving 3 bases between. There are 11 residues in the CDR3. The CDR3 sequence is CSARDSYEQYF. CDR3 coding DNA: TGCAGTGCTAGAGACAGCTACGAGCAGTACTTC.

This clonotype appeared many times. The rearrangement uses TRBV28 and TRBJ1-6, with D uncertain. The germline V and J ends were trimmed by 5 bases and 9 bases, with 8 bases remaining between them. This CDR3 is built from 12 residues. The V gene's germline CDR1 is MDHEN and CDR2 SYDVKM. The CDR3: CASSTGSSPLHF. The CDR3 DNA reads as TGTGCCAGCAGTACGGGATCTTCACCCCTCCACTTT.

This clonotype was picked up many times. The V gene is TRBV28, the J gene TRBJ2-7, with 8 bases fitting TRBD1. This CDR3 region has 15 residues. Per the germline V gene, CDR1 is MDHEN and CDR2 is SYDVKM. Trimming cost V 6 bases and J 3 bases; bases outside gene matches: 10. DNA for the CDR3: TGTGCCAGCAGCCCCTCCGGGACAGGCATCTACGAGCAGTACTTC. It specifies CASSPSGTGIYEQYF.

This clonotype appeared many times. The CDR3 region has the DNA TGTGCCAGCAGTTTAGATAGACAGGGGGATATCTACGAGCAGTACTTC. Encoded protein: CASSLDRQGDIYEQYF. The chain has TRBV27 and TRBJ2-7; the match to TRBD1 covers 9 bases. J was trimmed by 3 bases and V by 2 bases; bases with no gene match: 8. Per germline, CDR1 MNHEY and CDR2 SMNVEV (reference sequence). CDR3 length equals 16 residues.

This chain connects TRBV3-1 to TRBJ1-1, with D maybe TRBD1 (6 bases). The germline gives CDR1 LGHDT, CDR2 YNNKEL (reference sequence). The ends were cut back, 3 bases at V and 4 bases at J, with 15 bases in the middle. The CDR3 sequence is 15 residues long. The CDR3: CASSQPDTGITEAFF. In DNA form, the CDR3 reads TGTGCCAGCAGCCAGCCGGACACAGGGATCACTGAAGCTTTCTTT.

This clonotype was recorded many times. The rearrangement uses TRBV28 and TRBJ1-2; D gene unclear. Between the trimmed V and J ends, which lost 4 bases and 5 bases, there was a span of 17 bases. The germline V gene encodes CDR1 MDHEN and CDR2 SYDVKM. The CDR3 is 15 residues long. Here the CDR3 DNA reads TGTGCCAGCAGTTCGGTCGAGATAACGCGGTATGGCTACACCTTC. This encodes CASSSVEITRYGYTF.

This clonotype was observed at least ten times. CDR3 amino acids: CASSGLAVEETQYF. Here the CDR3 DNA reads TGTGCCAGCAGTGGGCTAGCGGTGGAAGAGACCCAGTACTTC. The chain couples TRBV2 to TRBJ2-5; 7 positions agree with TRBD2. Losses at the gene ends were 4 bases for V and 3 bases for J; bases not matched to a gene: 5. The CDR3 consists of 14 residues. The germline V gene has CDR1 SNHLY and CDR2 FYNNEI.

The rearrangement uses TRBV10-1 and TRBJ2-7; 9 positions match TRBD2. The CDR3 has 14 amino acids. With 3 bases clipped from V and 3 bases from J, the junction kept 3 bases outside the gene matches. CDR1 and CDR2 (germline): WNHNN, SYGVQD (reference sequence). The CDR3 loop is CASSDSAGGYEQYF. The CDR3 DNA reads TGCGCCAGCAGTGATTCAGCGGGAGGCTACGAGCAGTACTTC.

On this clonotype: Just one base apart from a much larger clone, this may be a read error. The chain has TRBV11-2 and TRBJ2-2, with 8 nucleotides matching TRBD1. J gave up 6 bases and V 4 bases, and 13 bases lay outside the gene matches. The CDR3 extends over 17 amino acids. Looked up from germline, CDR1 is SGHAT and CDR2 is FQNNGV. The CDR3, as DNA: TGTGCCAGCAGCTCCAGCCCATGGACAGGGTGGGCCGGGGAGCTGTTTTTT. Translating it yields CASSSSPWTGWAGELFF.

There are many counts of this clonotype. CDR3 region: CASRGRDTEAFF. The DNA of the CDR3 is TGTGCCAGCAGGGGGCGCGACACTGAAGCTTTCTTT. J is TRBJ1-1 and V is TRBV28, with TRBD1 as a possible D gene (5 bases). This CDR3 spans 12 amino acids. Per the germline V gene, CDR1 is MDHEN and CDR2 is SYDVKM. Trimming cost V 6 bases and J 3 bases, with 8 bases left between them.

The rearrangement joins TRBV12-3 or TRBV12-4 to TRBJ1-2, with D tentatively TRBD1 (5 bases). The V gene lost 3 bases and the J gene lost 7 bases, with 15 bases spanning the gap. This CDR3 is 14 amino acids long. As DNA, the CDR3 is TGTGCCAGCAGTTTGGGGAGGGGCATCACTGGCTACACCTTC. Translating gives CASSLGRGITGYTF.

This clonotype occurred a few times. The rearrangement joins TRBV6-1 to TRBJ1-6; the D is unclear. The V gene's germline CDR1 is MNHNS and CDR2 SASEGT. Deletions cut 7 bases from V and 13 bases from J, with 23 bases between. The CDR3 spans 15 residues. The CDR3 loop is CASTLEGTHLGPLHF. The CDR3 region has the DNA TGTGCCAGCACCCTGGAGGGTACCCATTTAGGCCCCCTCCACTTT.

This clonotype was recorded many times. The rearrangement uses TRBV28 and TRBJ2-7; TRBD2 aligns across 8 bases. With V trimmed by 7 bases and J by 0 bases, 8 bases remained unmatched. Germline-derived CDR1 and CDR2 are MDHEN and SYDVKM. CDR3 length equals 15 residues. CDR3 in amino acids: CASTVSGSGSYEQYF. As DNA, the CDR3 is TGTGCCAGCACCGTAAGCGGGAGCGGCTCCTACGAGCAGTACTTC.

This clonotype has a count of ten or more. The rearrangement uses TRBV2 and TRBJ2-2, with D maybe TRBD2 (5 bases). Trimming removed 6 bases from V and 1 base from J, with 9 bases in between. This CDR3 is 14 amino acids long. The germline gives CDR1 SNHLY, CDR2 FYNNEI. This CDR3 is CASRWEKNTGELFF. The CDR3 DNA follows: TGTGCCAGCAGGTGGGAGAAGAACACCGGGGAGCTGTTTTTT.

The rearrangement links TRBV29-1 to TRBJ1-1; D unresolved. CDR3 size: 12 residues. CDR1 and CDR2 (germline): SQVTM, ANQGSEA. Trimming cost V 5 bases and J 1 base, with 8 bases left between them. The CDR3 here is CSVSRQNTEAFF. The CDR3 DNA is TGCAGCGTTTCAAGACAGAACACTGAAGCTTTCTTT. Full variable domain (rest looked up from reference TRBV29-1 and TRBJ1-1): SAVISQKPSRDICQRGTSLTIQCQVDSQVTMMFWYRQQPGQSLTLIATANQGSEATYESGFVIDKFPISRPNLTFSTLTVSNMSPEDSSIYLCSVSRQNTEAFFGQGTRLTVV.